The rows below give T cell receptor beta chains drawn from one sample of a study of blood T cell repertoires in COVID-19. Assay: immunoSEQ multiplex PCR; the TCRdb copy retains only in-frame clones and omits some. The sample contains approximately 47,000 clones, approximately 84% of which appear only once. Source material: peripheral blood. These TCRs come from a man in his 60s with acute or convalescent COVID-19. CDR3s include the opening cysteine and the closing phenylalanine or tryptophan. The order of the fields is J gene, V gene, D gene, clone size, CDR3 protein, CDR3 DNA. The D gene is left open where the match is weak. Rows give clone size only sometimes, using once, few, many, or a class for an expanded clone.

J gene: TRBJ2-2; V gene: TRBV15; D gene: TRBD1; clone size: -; CDR3 protein: CATSRGGQGANGELFF; CDR3 DNA: TGTGCCACCAGCAGGGGGGGACAGGGGGCAAACGGGGAGCTGTTTTTT
J gene: TRBJ1-2; V gene: TRBV2; D gene: TRBD1; clone size: -; CDR3 protein: CARAPPTGAYGYTF; CDR3 DNA: TGTGCCAGAGCTCCTCCGACAGGGGCCTATGGCTACACCTTC
J gene: TRBJ2-7; V gene: TRBV5-6; D gene: TRBD1; clone size: -; CDR3 protein: CASSLGTADEQYF; CDR3 DNA: TGTGCCAGCAGCTTAGGGACAGCCGACGAGCAGTACTTC
J gene: TRBJ1-4; V gene: TRBV5-6; D gene: TRBD1; clone size: few; CDR3 protein: CASSSRDRVNRLFF; CDR3 DNA: TGTGCCAGCAGCTCCCGGGACAGGGTCAATCGGCTGTTTTTT
J gene: TRBJ2-2; V gene: TRBV9; D gene: -; clone size: -; CDR3 protein: CASSVAIDRRNTGELFF; CDR3 DNA: TGTGCCAGCAGCGTAGCTATAGACAGGCGTAACACCGGGGAGCTGTTTTTT
J gene: TRBJ1-1; V gene: TRBV5-6; D gene: -; clone size: -; CDR3 protein: CASSFPWNTEAFF; CDR3 DNA: TGTGCCAGCAGTTTCCCGTGGAACACTGAAGCTTTCTTT
J gene: TRBJ1-1; V gene: TRBV18; D gene: -; clone size: -; CDR3 protein: CASSPPSRQTMNTEAFF; CDR3 DNA: TGTGCCAGCTCACCACCGTCCAGACAGACAATGAACACTGAAGCTTTCTTT
J gene: TRBJ1-2; V gene: TRBV29-1; D gene: -; clone size: -; CDR3 protein: CSGRDSENYGYTF; CDR3 DNA: TGCAGCGGCCGGGACTCAGAGAACTATGGCTACACCTTC
J gene: TRBJ1-2; V gene: TRBV6-5; D gene: -; clone size: -; CDR3 protein: CASRQGPAGGYTF; CDR3 DNA: TGTGCCAGCAGGCAGGGTCCGGCAGGCGGCTACACCTTC
J gene: TRBJ1-5; V gene: TRBV7-9; D gene: TRBD1; clone size: -; CDR3 protein: CASSSGTVSNQPQHF; CDR3 DNA: TGTGCCAGCAGCTCAGGGACAGTTAGCAATCAGCCCCAGCATTTT
J gene: TRBJ1-5; V gene: TRBV7-9; D gene: TRBD1; clone size: -; CDR3 protein: CASSLGGTGLYSNQPQHF; CDR3 DNA: TGTGCCAGCAGCTTAGGCGGGACAGGACTTTATAGCAATCAGCCCCAGCATTTT
J gene: TRBJ1-2; V gene: TRBV6-1; D gene: -; clone size: -; CDR3 protein: CASSEVWVRGANYGYTF; CDR3 DNA: TGTGCCAGCAGTGAAGTATGGGTGCGGGGAGCTAACTATGGCTACACCTTC
J gene: TRBJ1-1; V gene: TRBV6-2/TRBV6-3; D gene: -; clone size: -; CDR3 protein: CASSFYPGVGAEAFF; CDR3 DNA: TGTGCCAGCAGTTTCTATCCAGGGGTAGGGGCTGAAGCTTTCTTT
J gene: TRBJ2-7; V gene: TRBV13; D gene: -; clone size: -; CDR3 protein: CASSKGFYEQYF; CDR3 DNA: TGTGCCAGCAGCAAGGGGTTCTACGAGCAGTACTTC
J gene: TRBJ1-2; V gene: TRBV12-3/TRBV12-4; D gene: TRBD1; clone size: medium-sized; CDR3 protein: CATQGDEYGYTF; CDR3 DNA: TGTGCCACACAGGGGGATGAGTATGGCTACACCTTC
J gene: TRBJ2-2; V gene: TRBV19; D gene: -; clone size: -; CDR3 protein: CASSTQGAGELFF; CDR3 DNA: TGTGCCAGTAGTACACAGGGAGCCGGGGAGCTGTTTTTT
J gene: TRBJ1-2; V gene: TRBV20-1; D gene: -; clone size: -; CDR3 protein: CSARSPYGYTF; CDR3 DNA: TGCAGTGCTCGGTCTCCTTATGGCTACACCTTC
J gene: TRBJ1-1; V gene: TRBV2; D gene: -; clone size: few; CDR3 protein: CASSDGGRVNTEAFF; CDR3 DNA: TGTGCCAGCAGTGACGGCGGCAGGGTGAACACTGAAGCTTTCTTT
J gene: TRBJ1-6; V gene: TRBV6-5; D gene: -; clone size: -; CDR3 protein: CASSYSTRTNNSPLHF; CDR3 DNA: TGTGCCAGCAGTTACTCGACTAGAACCAATAATTCACCCCTCCACTTT
J gene: TRBJ1-1; V gene: TRBV11-2; D gene: -; clone size: -; CDR3 protein: CASSRRTDSEAFF; CDR3 DNA: TGTGCCAGCAGCCGAAGGACAGATTCTGAAGCTTTCTTT
J gene: TRBJ2-5; V gene: TRBV7-9; D gene: -; clone size: -; CDR3 protein: CASSLSLSWETQYF; CDR3 DNA: TGTGCCAGCAGCTTATCACTGTCATGGGAGACCCAGTACTTC
J gene: TRBJ2-5; V gene: TRBV7-3; D gene: -; clone size: -; CDR3 protein: CASSLNQGRGETQYF; CDR3 DNA: TGTGCCAGCAGCTTAAATCAGGGGCGTGGGGAGACCCAGTACTTC
J gene: TRBJ2-7; V gene: TRBV19; D gene: TRBD1; clone size: -; CDR3 protein: CASSPQPRQGDEQYF; CDR3 DNA: TGTGCCAGTAGTCCGCAGCCCCGACAGGGGGACGAGCAGTACTTC
J gene: TRBJ2-3; V gene: TRBV9; D gene: -; clone size: -; CDR3 protein: CASSVTPRAGDTQYF; CDR3 DNA: TGTGCCAGCAGCGTAACTCCCCGGGCGGGAGATACGCAGTATTTT
J gene: TRBJ2-3; V gene: TRBV24-1; D gene: TRBD2; clone size: -; CDR3 protein: CATSEVAGRTDTQYF; CDR3 DNA: TGTGCCACCAGTGAGGTAGCGGGGCGCACAGATACGCAGTATTTT
J gene: TRBJ2-5; V gene: TRBV12-5; D gene: -; clone size: -; CDR3 protein: CASGASGTQYF; CDR3 DNA: TGTGCTAGTGGTGCGTCAGGTACCCAGTACTTC
J gene: TRBJ1-1; V gene: TRBV12-3/TRBV12-4; D gene: TRBD1; clone size: -; CDR3 protein: CASRRTGNTEAFF; CDR3 DNA: TGTGCCAGCAGACGGACAGGGAACACTGAAGCTTTCTTT
J gene: TRBJ1-1; V gene: TRBV5-1; D gene: TRBD1; clone size: once; CDR3 protein: CASSQGQGIANTEAFF; CDR3 DNA: TGCGCCAGCAGCCAGGGACAGGGGATAGCGAACACTGAAGCTTTCTTT
J gene: TRBJ1-1; V gene: TRBV7-3; D gene: -; clone size: -; CDR3 protein: CASSTGTPGLYTEAFF; CDR3 DNA: TGTGCCAGCAGCACGGGGACTCCCGGGTTGTACACTGAAGCTTTCTTT
J gene: TRBJ1-5; V gene: TRBV24-1; D gene: -; clone size: -; CDR3 protein: CATRPGEGNQPQHF; CDR3 DNA: TGTGCCACCCGCCCGGGAGAAGGCAATCAGCCCCAGCATTTT
J gene: TRBJ1-5; V gene: TRBV7-8; D gene: TRBD1; clone size: -; CDR3 protein: CASSSTPGQGAQSNQPQHF; CDR3 DNA: TGTGCCAGCAGCTCTACGCCGGGACAGGGGGCGCAGAGCAATCAGCCCCAGCATTTT
J gene: TRBJ2-5; V gene: TRBV9; D gene: TRBD1; clone size: -; CDR3 protein: CASSEGQGQETQYF; CDR3 DNA: TGTGCCAGCAGCGAGGGACAGGGTCAAGAGACCCAGTACTTC
J gene: TRBJ2-7; V gene: TRBV6-5; D gene: -; clone size: -; CDR3 protein: CASSEQGIDEQYF; CDR3 DNA: TGTGCCAGCAGCGAGCAGGGGATAGACGAGCAGTACTTC
J gene: TRBJ2-7; V gene: TRBV29-1; D gene: TRBD2; clone size: -; CDR3 protein: CSVEGGVGNSGGRSSYEQYF; CDR3 DNA: TGCAGCGTTGAAGGAGGCGTTGGCAATAGCGGGGGCCGAAGCTCCTACGAGCAGTACTTC
J gene: TRBJ1-5; V gene: TRBV5-1; D gene: -; clone size: -; CDR3 protein: CASSQAPGSQPQHF; CDR3 DNA: TGCGCCAGCAGCCAGGCCCCGGGAAGTCAGCCCCAGCATTTT
J gene: TRBJ2-7; V gene: TRBV3-1/TRBV3-2; D gene: TRBD1; clone size: once; CDR3 protein: CASSAPGQGAPGQYF; CDR3 DNA: TGTGCCAGCAGCGCGCCGGGACAGGGGGCACCGGGACAGTACTTC
J gene: TRBJ2-5; V gene: TRBV9; D gene: TRBD2; clone size: once; CDR3 protein: CASSARLAGEGETQYF; CDR3 DNA: TGTGCCAGCAGCGCCCGCCTAGCGGGGGAGGGAGAGACCCAGTACTTC
J gene: TRBJ1-3; V gene: TRBV4-1; D gene: TRBD1; clone size: -; CDR3 protein: CASSQEGGQVRTGNTIYF; CDR3 DNA: TGCGCCAGCAGCCAAGAAGGCGGACAGGTGAGGACTGGAAACACCATATATTTT
J gene: TRBJ2-1; V gene: TRBV21-1; D gene: -; clone size: -; CDR3 protein: CASSKGIGRADEQFF; CDR3 DNA: TGTGCCAGCAGCAAAGGGATCGGCAGGGCGGATGAGCAGTTCTTC
J gene: TRBJ1-6; V gene: TRBV4-1; D gene: -; clone size: -; CDR3 protein: CASSQDSVGTWTPLHF; CDR3 DNA: TGCGCCAGCAGCCAAGATTCGGTCGGGACTTGGACACCCCTCCACTTT